The 20 T cell receptor beta chains below all came from one sample that was sequenced in a study of T cell repertoires in cytomegalovirus infection. From the reads, TCRdb called clonotypes with MiXCR, one entry per CDR3 protein. Among about 230,000 distinct CDR3 sequences listed, 22% were seen once. Sequencing input: CD8+ T cells from PBMCs. Receptor source: a human donor in good health (CMV status not recorded). Some clones in this sample may be carry-over from other donors' samples.

This rearrangement joins TRBV12-3 or TRBV12-4 to TRBJ2-1, with 11 bases fitting TRBD1. With 4 bases clipped from V and 9 bases from J, the junction kept 5 bases outside the gene matches. The CDR3 runs 14 residues. CDR3 in DNA: TGTGCCAGCAGTTCGGACAGGGGGCTTGGTGAGCAGTTCTTC. Its protein is CASSSDRGLGEQFF.

The CDR3 loop is CASSFSRQGADGYTF. The CDR3 DNA sequence: TGTGCCAGCAGTTTCTCCAGACAGGGGGCGGATGGCTACACCTTC. V and J are TRBV27 and TRBJ1-2; TRBD1 agrees at 10 bases. V shed 3 bases and J 6 bases; nucleotides not matched to a gene: 7. This CDR3 has 15 residues. Germline V gene lookup returns CDR1 MNHEY and CDR2 SMNVEV (reference sequence).

This clonotype occurred once. The chain carries TRBV5-1 and TRBJ2-1; the D is unclear. The CDR3 is 15 amino acids. The germline gives CDR1 SGHRS, CDR2 YFSETQ. V dropped 0 bases and J dropped 8 bases, with 15 bases sitting between them. CDR3 loop: CASSLAVAPLDEQFF. The CDR3 DNA is TGCGCCAGCAGCTTGGCCGTGGCACCCTTAGATGAGCAGTTCTTC.

Only a few counts were recorded for this clonotype. The rearrangement joins TRBV27 to TRBJ1-1, with TRBD1 identical over 8 bases. CDR3 size: 12 residues. V gave up 8 bases and J gave up 5 bases; unmatched junction bases: 4. Germline CDR1 MNHEY, CDR2 SMNVEV (reference sequence). The CDR3: CASQGARTEAFF. The CDR3 DNA follows: TGTGCCAGCCAGGGGGCGCGGACTGAAGCTTTCTTT.

This clonotype has a count of ten or more. The chain links TRBV12-3 or TRBV12-4 to TRBJ2-5, with 9 bases identical to TRBD2. CDR3 length: 16 residues. V lost 7 bases to trimming and J lost 0 bases; unmatched junction nucleotides: 9. The CDR3 region has the DNA TGTGCCAGCACGGCGGGGGGGACCGAGTACCAAGAGACCCAGTACTTC. Protein sequence: CASTAGGTEYQETQYF.

In its sample, this clonotype was seen many times. The gene calls are TRBV12-3 or TRBV12-4 and TRBJ1-5; D gene unclear. With 6 bases removed from V and 4 bases from J, the gap between germline ends came to 10 bases. This CDR3 has 13 residues. CDR3 amino acids: CASSRGGNQPQHF. The CDR3 DNA follows: TGTGCCAGCAGCCGAGGAGGGAATCAGCCCCAGCATTTT.

This chain links TRBV20-1 with TRBJ1-1; D uncertain. The germline gives CDR1 DFQATT, CDR2 SNEGSKA (reference sequence). This CDR3 region has 13 residues. DNA for the CDR3: TGCAGCGGCTTAGACGGAATGAACACTGAAGCTTTCTTT. This encodes CSGLDGMNTEAFF.

The chain joins TRBV29-1 to TRBJ1-1; 8 nucleotides align to TRBD1. CDR3 size: 15 residues. J lost 3 bases, V lost 2 bases, and 8 bases had no gene match. The germline V gene encodes CDR1 SQVTM and CDR2 ANQGSEA. Here the CDR3 reads CSVELTGVEDTEAFF. The CDR3 coding sequence is TGCAGCGTTGAACTGACAGGGGTGGAGGACACTGAAGCTTTCTTT.

The table lists this clonotype with many counts. The V and J genes are TRBV11-2 and TRBJ2-7; D possibly corresponds to TRBD1 (5 bases). This CDR3 spans 13 amino acids. Trimming took 3 bases from V and 4 from J, leaving 10 bases between them. The germline V gene encodes CDR1 SGHAT and CDR2 FQNNGV. This CDR3 reads CASSFWAGYEQYF. Here the CDR3 DNA reads TGTGCCAGCAGCTTCTGGGCAGGGTACGAGCAGTACTTC.

There are many counts of this clonotype. The chain carries TRBV7-6 and TRBJ2-1, with D possibly being TRBD1 (6 bases). Per germline, CDR1 SGHVS and CDR2 FNYEAQ. CDR3 length: 16 residues. V was pared by 5 bases and J by 0 bases, with 14 bases between. Here the CDR3 DNA reads TGTGCCAGCAGCCTGCAAGGGGGAACCTCCTACAATGAGCAGTTCTTC. Translated, it gives CASSLQGGTSYNEQFF.

There are a few counts of this clonotype. The chain has TRBV15 and TRBJ2-7; D assignment may be TRBD1 or TRBD2 (5 bases each). V dropped 1 base and J dropped 4 bases, with 14 bases sitting between them. Looked up from germline, CDR1 is LNHNV and CDR2 is YYDKDF (reference sequence). The CDR3 sequence is 15 residues long. The DNA of the CDR3 is TGTGCCACCAGCAGAGGACGAGGGGCCCTTTACGAGCAGTACTTC. Amino acid sequence: CATSRGRGALYEQYF.

This rearrangement joins TRBV20-1 to TRBJ1-2; 11 nucleotides agree with TRBD1. CDR1 and CDR2 (germline): DFQATT, SNEGSKA (reference sequence). This CDR3 is 14 amino acids long. V trimming: 0 bases; J trimming: 8 bases; junction bases outside the gene matches: 5. The CDR3 spells CSARDIGTGGGYTF. CDR3 sequence (DNA): TGCAGTGCTAGAGACATAGGGACAGGGGGAGGCTACACCTTC.

The rearrangement links TRBV28 to TRBJ1-5; D ambiguous. The germline V and J ends were trimmed by 6 bases and 1 base, with 16 bases remaining between them. Germline CDR1 MDHEN, CDR2 SYDVKM. This CDR3 contains 16 residues. The CDR3 DNA sequence: TGTGCCAGCAGCGCCTCCTATATTGGGAGCAATCAGCCCCAGCATTTT. As protein: CASSASYIGSNQPQHF.

This clonotype has more than one count but fewer than ten. The V and J genes are TRBV7-9 and TRBJ1-1; TRBD1 matches 8 bases. The V gene end was trimmed by 4 bases and the J gene end by 3 bases; junction bases not matched to a gene: 7. Germline V gene data show CDR1 as SEHNR and CDR2 as FQNEAQ (reference sequence). The CDR3 is 15 amino acids. As DNA, the CDR3 is TGTGCCAGCAGCTCTTGGACAGGGACGCACACTGAAGCTTTCTTT. Translating gives CASSSWTGTHTEAFF.

The gene calls are TRBV12-3 or TRBV12-4 and TRBJ2-1; 7 bases are shared with TRBD1. With 5 bases clipped from V and 4 bases from J, the junction kept 8 bases outside the gene matches. The CDR3 is 15 amino acids. For the CDR3, the DNA is TGTGCCAGCAGTGGACTGGGGACAGAATACAATGAGCAGTTCTTC. It codes for CASSGLGTEYNEQFF.

This clonotype turned up a few times. The chain joins TRBV12-3 or TRBV12-4 to TRBJ2-7; D is ambiguous. CDR3 length: 12 residues. V was clipped by 2 bases and J by 5 bases, with 7 bases between them. Here the CDR3 reads CASSLSGNEQYF. Here the CDR3 DNA reads TGTGCCAGCAGTTTATCGGGCAACGAGCAGTACTTC.

The V call is TRBV5-4, the J call TRBJ2-5, with 8 bases lining up with TRBD2. The ends lost 4 bases at V and 0 bases at J; junction bases unmatched: 8. CDR3 length equals 16 residues. From germline, CDR1 is SGHNT and CDR2 YYREEE (reference sequence). The CDR3 DNA sequence: TGTGCCAGCAGCACCTCGGGCGGGGGGTACCAAGAGACCCAGTACTTC. Translation: CASSTSGGGYQETQYF.

The gene calls are TRBV2 and TRBJ1-1; D uncertain. Trimming removed 3 bases from V and 3 bases from J, with 17 bases in between. The germline CDR1 and CDR2 sequences are SNHLY and FYNNEI. The CDR3 covers 16 residues. The CDR3 DNA follows: TGTGCCAGCAGTGACTGGGCAGCCAAAAGGGACACTGAAGCTTTCTTT. This gives the protein CASSDWAAKRDTEAFF.

This clonotype was observed a few times. CDR3 region: CASSLGGDGYEQYF. Written as DNA, the CDR3 is TGTGCCAGCAGTTTGGGAGGGGACGGCTACGAGCAGTACTTC. V usage is TRBV27 and J usage is TRBJ2-7; 7 nucleotides line up with TRBD2. Germline CDR1 reads MNHEY; CDR2 reads SMNVEV (reference sequence). The CDR3 is made up of 14 amino acids. The trim removed 3 bases at V and 3 bases at J, leaving 5 bases unmatched.

The chain links TRBV20-1 to TRBJ2-7; D is uncertain. The CDR3 covers 9 residues. Germline assignment: CDR1 DFQATT and CDR2 SNEGSKA (reference sequence). Trimming stripped 5 bases from V and 5 bases from J, with 4 bases between. The CDR3 here is CSAGNEQYF. The CDR3 nucleotides are TGCAGTGCTGGCAACGAGCAGTACTTC.